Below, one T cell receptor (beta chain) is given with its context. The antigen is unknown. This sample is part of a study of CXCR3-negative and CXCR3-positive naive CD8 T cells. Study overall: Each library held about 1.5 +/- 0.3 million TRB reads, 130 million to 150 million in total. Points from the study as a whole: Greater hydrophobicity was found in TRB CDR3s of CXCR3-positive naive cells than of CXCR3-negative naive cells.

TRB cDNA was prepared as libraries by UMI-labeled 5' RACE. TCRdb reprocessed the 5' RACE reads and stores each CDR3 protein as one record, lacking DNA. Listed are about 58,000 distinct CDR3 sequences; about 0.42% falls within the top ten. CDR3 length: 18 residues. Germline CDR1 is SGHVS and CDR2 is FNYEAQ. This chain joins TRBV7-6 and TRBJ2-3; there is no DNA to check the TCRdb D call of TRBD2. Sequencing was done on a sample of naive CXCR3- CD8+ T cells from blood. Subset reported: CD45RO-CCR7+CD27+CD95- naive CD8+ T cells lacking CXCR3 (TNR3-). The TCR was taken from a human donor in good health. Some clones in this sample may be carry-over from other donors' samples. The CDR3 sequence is CASSLELAGGLVTDTQYF.